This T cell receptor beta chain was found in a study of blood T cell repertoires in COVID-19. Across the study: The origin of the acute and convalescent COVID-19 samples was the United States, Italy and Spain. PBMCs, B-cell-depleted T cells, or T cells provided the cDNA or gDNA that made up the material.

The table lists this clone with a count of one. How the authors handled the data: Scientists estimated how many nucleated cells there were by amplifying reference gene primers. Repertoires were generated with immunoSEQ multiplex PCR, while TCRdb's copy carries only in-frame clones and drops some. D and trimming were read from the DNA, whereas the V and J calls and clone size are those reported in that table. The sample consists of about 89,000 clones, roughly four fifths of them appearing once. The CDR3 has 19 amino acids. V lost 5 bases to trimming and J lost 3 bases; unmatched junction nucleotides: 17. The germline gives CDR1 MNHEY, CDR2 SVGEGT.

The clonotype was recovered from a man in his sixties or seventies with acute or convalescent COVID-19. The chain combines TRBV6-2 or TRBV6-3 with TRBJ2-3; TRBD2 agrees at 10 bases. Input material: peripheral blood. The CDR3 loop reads CASSPNLGLAYQITDTQYF. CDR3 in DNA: TGTGCCAGCAGTCCCAACCTGGGACTAGCGTATCAAATAACAGATACGCAGTATTTT.